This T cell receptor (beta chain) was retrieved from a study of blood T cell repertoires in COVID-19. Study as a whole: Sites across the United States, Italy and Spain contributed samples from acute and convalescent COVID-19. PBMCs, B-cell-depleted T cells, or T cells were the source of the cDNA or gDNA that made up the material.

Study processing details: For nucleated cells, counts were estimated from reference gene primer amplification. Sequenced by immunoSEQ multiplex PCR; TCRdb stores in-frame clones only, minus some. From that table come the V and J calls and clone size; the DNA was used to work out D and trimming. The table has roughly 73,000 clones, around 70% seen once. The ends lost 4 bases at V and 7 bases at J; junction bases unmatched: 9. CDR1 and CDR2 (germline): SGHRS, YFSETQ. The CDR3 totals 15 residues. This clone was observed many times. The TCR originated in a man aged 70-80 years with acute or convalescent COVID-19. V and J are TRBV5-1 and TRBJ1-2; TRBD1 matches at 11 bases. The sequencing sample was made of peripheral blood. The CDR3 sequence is CASSPDPGTGGGYTF. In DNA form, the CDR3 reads TGCGCCAGCAGCCCGGATCCCGGGACAGGGGGTGGCTACACCTTC.